Sequencing of this T cell receptor beta chain was carried out in a study of blood T cell repertoires in COVID-19. The overall study: The analysed material was cDNA or gDNA that came from T cells, B-cell-depleted T cells, or PBMCs.

As originally analysed: Amplification of reference gene primers provided the estimated nucleated cell counts. Only in-frame clones appear in the TCRdb table, and some are missing; sequencing was by immunoSEQ multiplex PCR. V and J calls and clone size are as listed in that table; D and trimming were resolved from the DNA. Among 65,000 to 95,000 clones, roughly 87% were seen once, and the ten largest hold roughly 9%. With 6 bases clipped from V and 0 bases from J, the junction kept 9 bases outside the gene matches. The CDR3 is 16 amino acids. Germline V lookup: CDR1 MDHEN, CDR2 SYDVKM. V usage is TRBV28 and J usage is TRBJ1-2; 8 bases align to TRBD1. The clonotype was recovered from a man aged 80 or over with acute or convalescent COVID-19. Sequenced sample: peripheral blood. CDR3 sequence: CASRNPPGQANYGYTF. The CDR3 DNA reads TGTGCCAGCAGAAATCCACCGGGACAGGCTAACTATGGCTACACCTTC.